In its sample, the clone carrying this T cell receptor beta chain was seen a few times. The target antigen is unknown. The record originates from a study of post-analysis software for immune sequencing data. Study-level background: The cohort encompassed relapsing-remitting, secondary progressive and progressive-relapsing multiple sclerosis disease courses. Study-level results: The authors found that F measure strongly co-clustered same-batch samples. TRBV5-6, TRBV5-1 and TRBV20-1 belonged to a set of roughly 5 TRBV segments that were more frequent in patients than controls. Those with multiple sclerosis, the patient group, showed significantly lower normalized Chao1 diversity than controls.

Built from TCR beta cDNA, the libraries had unique molecular identifiers in them. About 500,000 cDNA molecules were obtained per 1 to 10 million input T cells. Each CDR3 protein is one row after TCRdb ran MiXCR on the PCR reads. Of about 380,000 distinct CDR3 sequences listed, less than 40% are singletons. This CDR3 region has 12 residues. Germline V gene sequence: CDR1 MNHNY, CDR2 SVGAGI (reference sequence). Between the trimmed V and J ends, which lost 2 bases and 7 bases, there was a span of 6 bases. Sequences were obtained from blood. This chain links TRBV6-6 with TRBJ1-5; D unclear. This clonotype originated in a girl aged 5 to 17 with multiple sclerosis. The CDR3 loop is CASSYASQPQHF. The CDR3 nucleotides are TGTGCCAGCAGTTACGCTTCGCAGCCCCAGCATTTT.